The sample holds a few counts of the clone carrying this T cell receptor beta chain. Its matching antigen is unknown. CDR3 length: 13 residues. V was pared by 3 bases and J by 7 bases, with 2 bases of the junction left unmatched. Per the germline V gene, CDR1 is GTSNPN and CDR2 is SVGIG (reference sequence). The sample belongs to a study of PD-1 blockade in classical Hodgkin lymphoma. The assay was immunoSEQ multiplex PCR, and TCRdb's table has in-frame clones only and misses some. The table lists 96,000 or so clones, around 93% of them singletons. Study-wide results and limits: By cycle point C4D1, TCR diversity had risen significantly in CD4+ cells (but not CD8+ cells). Newly diagnosed patients and complete responders had comparable diversity at baseline. What caused the repertoire differences, perhaps disease activity or prior therapy, remains undefined.

Time point specified: cycle 4 day 1 (C4D1), after 5 to 7 weeks of nivolumab. Each and every patient relapsed after autologous stem cell transplantation, and patients got differing brentuximab vedotin exposure. Patients' outcomes at their best amounted to complete response, partial response or progressive disease. Sequencing was performed on peripheral blood mononuclear cells (PBMCs), taken before the fourth cycle of nivolumab. The chain recombines TRBV30 with TRBJ2-4; 11 bases are shared with TRBD2. This clonotype originated in a human donor with classical Hodgkin lymphoma. CDR3 loop: CAWRTSGENIQYF. CDR3 nucleotides: TGTGCCTGGAGGACTAGCGGGGAGAACATTCAGTACTTC.